This T cell receptor (beta chain) was captured in a study of cytomegalovirus exposure and HLA in healthy donors. Overall study context: Previous work identified roughly 110 million unique TCR beta sequences from around 180 million T cells. Whole-study results and caveats: Of the V segments, some could not be distinguished, including TRBV6-2 and TRBV6-3, and were excluded. By HLA locus, TCR association rates varied in a later analysis, with DRB1 showing the most and HLA-C the fewest.

The PCR was carried out with 60 Vbeta primers and 13 Jbeta primers. TCRdb's table, derived via immunoSEQ multiplex PCR, lists solely in-frame clones and lacks some. The profile shows roughly 150,000 clones, more than 80% of them singletons. Concerning this clone itself: Antigen specificity is unknown.

Germline V CDR1 and CDR2: MGHRA, YSYEKL. Trimming pared 8 bases from V and 0 bases from J, leaving 14 bases between. This CDR3 comprises 15 residues. The material sequenced was PBMCs. This receptor was obtained from a woman between 40 and 55 years old in good health and CMV-seropositive. The J gene is TRBJ1-5, the V gene TRBV4-1; no clear D gene. The CDR3, as DNA: TGCGCCAGCGGGCAGAATGAGTATAGCAATCAGCCCCAGCATTTT. Translated, it gives CASGQNEYSNQPQHF.